The next 13 T cell receptor beta chains were all read from a single sample in a study of OX40 agonist ivuxolimab in advanced cancers. Library preparation used the immunoSEQ multiplex PCR assay. TCRdb retrieved this table from immuneACCESS and kept in-frame rearrangements only. Not all clones are present; in checked studies, unresolved V genes account for under half, and no reason is known for the remainder. Within this sample are approximately 100,000 clones, with about 85% of them counted one time only. The ten largest clones capture 3% to 4% of the sample. Sequenced here: CD4+ or CD8+ T cells sorted from blood, sampled in a trial of the OX40 agonist ivuxolimab. Every receptor here comes from an adult with an advanced solid tumor such as melanoma, head and neck, liver or kidney cancer.

The chain is built from TRBV7-2 and TRBJ2-7; D is possibly TRBD1 (6 bases). The CDR3 is 14 amino acids. The ends were cut back, 7 bases at V and 7 bases at J, with 20 bases in the middle. CDR1 is SGHTA and CDR2 is FQGNSA in the germline V gene. CDR3 in amino acids: CASTTPGVIREQYF. CDR3 nucleotides: TGTGCCAGCACTACCCCAGGGGTGATACGGGAGCAGTACTTC.

The chain joins TRBV5-1 to TRBJ2-2; D possibly corresponds to TRBD1 (6 bases). V was clipped by 3 bases and J by 6 bases, with 18 bases between them. This CDR3 comprises 16 residues. Germline CDR1 is SGHRS and CDR2 is YFSETQ. CDR3 sequence: CASSSDSDIASGELFF. The CDR3 DNA follows: TGCGCCAGCAGCTCGGACAGCGATATAGCATCCGGGGAGCTGTTTTTT. The variable domain in full, with the rest retrieved from reference TRBV5-1 and TRBJ2-2, is KAGVTQTPRYLIKTRGQQVTLSCSPISGHRSVSWYQQTPGQGLQFLFEYFSETQRNKGNFPGRFSGRQFSNSRSEMNVSTLELGDSALYLCASSSDSDIASGELFFGEGSRLTVL.

This chain joins TRBV20-1 and TRBJ2-7; 8 bases fit TRBD1. CDR3 length equals 11 residues. Trimming cost V 4 bases and J 7 bases; bases outside gene matches: 3. The V gene's germline CDR1 is DFQATT and CDR2 SNEGSKA (reference sequence). The CDR3 sequence is CSATTGGEQYF. Here the CDR3 DNA reads TGCAGTGCTACTACAGGGGGTGAGCAGTACTTC.

Of note for this clone: One end of the junction varies from germline; a read error may be responsible. The rearrangement uses TRBV10-3 and TRBJ2-5; D might be TRBD1 or TRBD2, each matching 5 bases. CDR1 is ENHRY, CDR2 SYGVKD, per germline. The CDR3 is 15 amino acids. Here the CDR3 DNA reads TGTGCCATCAGTGCCGGGACCCTCCACCAGGAGACCCAGTACTTC. Residues: CAISAGTLHQETQYF.

This clone was observed a single time. The chain couples TRBV14 to TRBJ2-1, with D hard to call. This CDR3 spans 15 amino acids. Between the trimmed V and J ends, which lost 0 bases and 0 bases, there was a span of 6 bases. Germline V gene lookup returns CDR1 SGHDN and CDR2 FVKESK. The chain's CDR3 is CASSQDLSSYNEQFF. CDR3 sequence (DNA): TGTGCCAGCAGCCAAGATCTGAGCTCCTACAATGAGCAGTTCTTC.

The chain links TRBV9 to TRBJ2-2; the D is unclear. The CDR3 spans 16 residues. Germline values: CDR1 SGDLS, CDR2 YYNGEE. Trimming left V 1 base short and J 5 bases short, with 15 bases between. CDR3 DNA sequence: TGTGCCAGCAGCGTACAAAGTGGGCGACGGACCGGGGAGCTGTTTTTT. Its protein product is CASSVQSGRRTGELFF.

The genes are TRBV7-9 and TRBJ1-4; D call uncertain. CDR3 length equals 12 residues. The germline V gene encodes CDR1 SEHNR and CDR2 FQNEAQ (reference sequence). Trimming removed 5 bases at V and 5 bases at J, with 6 bases between. CDR3 residues: CASSLMNEKLFF. The DNA for the CDR3 is TGTGCCAGCAGCCTCATGAATGAAAAACTGTTTTTT.

This clone has only a few counts. This chain joins TRBV6-1 and TRBJ2-3; no clear D gene. Germline assignment: CDR1 MNHNS and CDR2 SASEGT. CDR3 size: 11 residues. The V and J ends lost 8 bases and 5 bases respectively, with 8 bases between them. The CDR3 loop is CASEVLDTQYF. CDR3 nucleotide sequence: TGTGCCAGCGAGGTTTTAGATACGCAGTATTTT.

The chain is built from TRBV7-9 and TRBJ2-5, with a tentative D call TRBD2 (5 bases). The CDR3 runs to 13 residues. CDR1 and CDR2 (germline): SEHNR, FQNEAQ (reference sequence). V dropped 2 bases and J dropped 7 bases, with 11 bases sitting between them. CDR3 DNA sequence: TGTGCCAGCAGCTTACGGGGTTCGGGGACCCAGTACTTC. It translates to CASSLRGSGTQYF.

The chain links TRBV11-3 to TRBJ2-7, with D unresolved. With 5 bases removed from V and 3 bases from J, the gap between germline ends came to 8 bases. This CDR3 has 12 residues. The germline V gene has CDR1 SGHNT and CDR2 YENEEA. The DNA for the CDR3 is TGTGCCAGCAGCCTCGTGGACTACGAGCAGTACTTC. As protein: CASSLVDYEQYF.

The rearrangement links TRBV11-2 to TRBJ2-1; 12 bases agree with TRBD2. J lost 3 bases, V lost 0 bases, and 9 bases had no gene match. The CDR3 sequence is 19 residues long. Germline loops: CDR1 SGHAT, CDR2 FQNNGV. The CDR3 loop is CASSLDPSTSGRDYNEQFF. Written as DNA, the CDR3 is TGTGCCAGCAGCTTAGATCCCTCGACTAGCGGGAGAGACTACAATGAGCAGTTCTTC. The variable domain in full, completed from reference TRBV11-2 and TRBJ2-1, reads EAGVAQSPRYKIIEKRQSVAFWCNPISGHATLYWYQQILGQGPKLLIQFQNNGVVDDSQLPKDRFSAERLKGVDSTLKIQPAKLEDSAVYLCASSLDPSTSGRDYNEQFFGPGTRLTVL.

This clone came up a few times. V is TRBV19 and J is TRBJ2-2, with D uncertain. The CDR3 sequence is 13 residues long. Germline values: CDR1 LNHDA, CDR2 SQIVND (reference sequence). Trimming cost V 4 bases and J 3 bases, with 6 bases left between them. CDR3 residues: CASSTPYTGELFF. CDR3 DNA sequence: TGTGCCAGTAGTACCCCTTACACCGGGGAGCTGTTTTTT. Full variable domain (rest looked up from reference TRBV19 and TRBJ2-2): DGGITQSPKYLFRKEGQNVTLSCEQNLNHDAMYWYRQDPGQGLRLIYYSQIVNDFQKGDIAEGYSVSREKKESFPLTVTSAQKNPTAFYLCASSTPYTGELFFGEGSRLTVL.

As regards this clone: This sample also contains other DNA sequences that code for the same CDR3. The chain recombines TRBV5-1 with TRBJ2-2; no clear D. The CDR3 totals 12 residues. Trimming cost V 0 bases and J 8 bases, with 5 bases left between them. CDR1 and CDR2 from the germline V gene are SGHRS and YFSETQ. CDR3 bases: TGCGCCAGCAGCTTGGGGTCTGGGGAGCTGTTTTTT. Translated, it gives CASSLGSGELFF. The complete variable domain, with remaining parts taken from reference TRBV5-1 and TRBJ2-2, reads KAGVTQTPRYLIKTRGQQVTLSCSPISGHRSVSWYQQTPGQGLQFLFEYFSETQRNKGNFPGRFSGRQFSNSRSEMNVSTLELGDSALYLCASSLGSGELFFGEGSRLTVL.